Following are 28 T cell receptor beta chains from one sample sequenced in a study of shared clonotypes between healthy human individuals. Clones were read by immunoSEQ multiplex PCR, and TCRdb kept only the in-frame ones, dropping some. The profile shows roughly 490,000 clones, around 78% of them singletons. The specimen sequenced was PBMCs. The origin of the receptors is a woman aged 40 to 55 in good health. Some clones in this sample may be carry-over from other donors' samples.

This chain joins TRBV18 and TRBJ1-1, with unresolved D. The ends were cut back, 3 bases at V and 4 bases at J, with 15 bases in the middle. From germline, CDR1 is KGHSH and CDR2 LQKENI. There are 15 residues in the CDR3. CDR3 in amino acids: CASSPQRAIGTEAFF. The CDR3 DNA sequence: TGTGCCAGCTCACCTCAGCGGGCGATCGGCACTGAAGCTTTCTTT.

The gene calls are TRBV2 and TRBJ2-7; the D is unclear. Trimming took off 6 bases at V and 3 bases at J, with 15 bases between the two ends. CDR1 and CDR2 from the germline V gene are SNHLY and FYNNEI. The CDR3 is 14 residues long. The CDR3 sequence: CASSLTRLDYEQYF. The DNA for the CDR3 is TGTGCCAGCAGCCTGACCCGTTTGGACTACGAGCAGTACTTC.

The chain joins TRBV29-1 to TRBJ1-4, with D uncertain. This CDR3 is 13 amino acids long. Germline CDR1 SQVTM, CDR2 ANQGSEA. Trimming stripped 6 bases from V and 6 bases from J, with 14 bases between. The CDR3 DNA reads as TGCAGCGTCGGAAGCGGCGGGGATGAAAAACTGTTTTTT. As protein: CSVGSGGDEKLFF. Full variable domain (missing parts from reference TRBV29-1 and TRBJ1-4): SAVISQKPSRDICQRGTSLTIQCQVDSQVTMMFWYRQQPGQSLTLIATANQGSEATYESGFVIDKFPISRPNLTFSTLTVSNMSPEDSSIYLCSVGSGGDEKLFFGSGTQLSVL.

V is TRBV19 and J is TRBJ1-2; D unresolved. The germline V gene has CDR1 LNHDA and CDR2 SQIVND (reference sequence). The CDR3 totals 15 residues. Deletions cut 3 bases from V and 5 bases from J, with 16 bases between. CDR3 sequence (DNA): TGTGCCAGTAGTATCGGGCAGGCCGTGGGATATGGCTACACCTTC. Its protein is CASSIGQAVGYGYTF.

The chain carries TRBV5-1 and TRBJ2-7, with 9 bases aligning to TRBD2. V shed 0 bases and J 7 bases; nucleotides not matched to a gene: 8. This CDR3 contains 15 residues. CDR1 is SGHRS, CDR2 YFSETQ, per germline. The CDR3 protein is CASSLAVAGVQEQYF. The CDR3 DNA follows: TGCGCCAGCAGCTTGGCCGTAGCGGGAGTTCAAGAGCAGTACTTC. Variable domain in full (rest from reference TRBV5-1 and TRBJ2-7): KAGVTQTPRYLIKTRGQQVTLSCSPISGHRSVSWYQQTPGQGLQFLFEYFSETQRNKGNFPGRFSGRQFSNSRSEMNVSTLELGDSALYLCASSLAVAGVQEQYFGPGTRLTVT.

The chain couples TRBV18 to TRBJ2-6; maybe TRBD2 (5 bases). The germline CDR1 and CDR2 sequences are KGHSH and LQKENI. The V end lost 0 bases, the J end lost 0 bases, and 9 bases lay between the germline ends. The CDR3 totals 17 residues. The CDR3 coding sequence is TGTGCCAGCTCACCACCCTTAGGGAGCTCTGGGGCCAACGTCCTGACTTTC. Its translation is CASSPPLGSSGANVLTF.

V and J are TRBV11-2 and TRBJ1-1; D ambiguous. The V end was cut by 5 bases, the J end by 4 bases, with 14 bases between. CDR1 SGHAT and CDR2 FQNNGV come from the germline V gene. The CDR3 spans 14 residues. The CDR3 region is CASSHTLRATEAFF. DNA for the CDR3: TGTGCCAGCAGCCATACTCTTAGGGCCACTGAAGCTTTCTTT.

This chain joins TRBV30 and TRBJ2-7; 9 bases agree with TRBD2. The CDR3 contains 16 residues. V gave up 6 bases and J gave up 2 bases; unmatched junction bases: 14. CDR1 is GTSNPN and CDR2 is SVGIG in the germline V gene (reference sequence). CDR3 region: CACRIAGVGRAYEQYF. The CDR3 DNA is TGTGCCTGCAGAATAGCGGGAGTCGGTCGGGCCTACGAGCAGTACTTC.

The rearrangement links TRBV5-6 to TRBJ2-7; 8 bases line up with TRBD1. V lost 4 bases to trimming and J lost 7 bases; unmatched junction nucleotides: 13. CDR3 length: 15 residues. Germline-derived CDR1 and CDR2 are SGHDT and YYEEEE. The CDR3 coding sequence is TGTGCCAGCAGCCCGGCAGGGGGCTCCCCTAGGGAGCAGTACTTC. This encodes CASSPAGGSPREQYF.

This rearrangement joins TRBV18 to TRBJ2-2; D may be TRBD2 (6 bases). The length of the CDR3 is 14 residues. V gave up 1 base and J gave up 4 bases, with 7 bases separating them. Germline V gene data show CDR1 as KGHSH and CDR2 as LQKENI. CDR3 amino acids: CASSPLGGTGELFF. The DNA of the CDR3 is TGTGCCAGCTCACCACTGGGAGGCACCGGGGAGCTGTTTTTT.

This rearrangement joins TRBV6-5 to TRBJ1-2; no reliable D call. This CDR3 is built from 11 residues. The germline V and J ends were trimmed by 10 bases and 7 bases, with 13 bases remaining between them. Germline lookup yields CDR1 MNHEY and CDR2 SVGAGI. The CDR3 nucleotides read TGTGCCACCCTAAGAGCGGCTGGCTACACCTTC. It encodes CATLRAAGYTF.

V usage is TRBV10-1 and J usage is TRBJ1-1, with D maybe TRBD1 (6 bases). The CDR3 spans 13 residues. V was shortened by 7 bases and J by 1 base, with 10 bases between the two germline ends. The germline V gene has CDR1 WNHNN and CDR2 SYGVQD (reference sequence). CDR3 region: CASTTTGNTEAFF. As DNA, the CDR3 is TGCGCCAGCACTACGACAGGGAACACTGAAGCTTTCTTT.

The rearrangement joins TRBV19 to TRBJ2-5, with 12 bases that match TRBD2. This CDR3 comprises 16 residues. V gave up 3 bases and J gave up 1 base; unmatched junction bases: 3. Germline V gene lookup returns CDR1 LNHDA and CDR2 SQIVND (reference sequence). CDR3 amino acids: CASSMPGLAGQETQYF. The CDR3, as DNA: TGTGCCAGTAGTATGCCGGGACTAGCGGGCCAAGAGACCCAGTACTTC.

This rearrangement joins TRBV7-9 to TRBJ1-2; TRBD1 might be the D (6 bases). Germline CDR1 and CDR2: SEHNR and FQNEAQ (reference sequence). The CDR3 spans 14 residues. V lost 1 base and J lost 8, with 14 bases in between. This CDR3 reads CASSLVTGLGGYTF. CDR3 DNA: TGTGCCAGCAGCTTAGTCACAGGGTTGGGCGGCTACACCTTC.

The rearrangement joins TRBV5-4 to TRBJ2-7, with a possible D match to TRBD2 (6 bases). Germline V lookup: CDR1 SGHNT, CDR2 YYREEE (reference sequence). V lost 0 bases and J 2 bases, leaving 12 bases between the germline ends. The CDR3 covers 15 residues. The CDR3 loop reads CASSLGGAGPYEQYF. The DNA for the CDR3 is TGTGCCAGCAGCTTGGGTGGGGCGGGGCCCTACGAGCAGTACTTC.

This clone was observed a single time. The genes are TRBV19 and TRBJ2-7; no firm D call. CDR3 length: 12 residues. The germline V gene has CDR1 LNHDA and CDR2 SQIVND (reference sequence). Trimming cost V 3 bases and J 7 bases, with 10 bases left between them. The CDR3 sequence is CASSIDVGEQYF. CDR3 coding DNA: TGTGCCAGTAGTATCGATGTGGGTGAGCAGTACTTC.

In its sample, this clone was seen once. Other nucleotide sequences from this sample produce the same CDR3. The chain joins TRBV7-6 to TRBJ2-1; D call uncertain. CDR1 is SGHVS and CDR2 is FNYEAQ in the germline V gene. The CDR3 runs to 12 residues. V was pared by 1 base and J by 4 bases, with 2 bases between. CDR3 bases: TGTGCCAGCAGCTTAGGGTACAATGAGCAGTTCTTC. It specifies CASSLGYNEQFF.

V is TRBV29-1 and J is TRBJ2-7; 10 bases line up with TRBD2. The CDR3 has 13 residues. Germline lookup yields CDR1 SQVTM and CDR2 ANQGSEA. With V trimmed by 3 bases and J by 8 bases, 7 bases remained unmatched. CDR3 protein: CSVDTSGADKQYF. The CDR3 coding sequence is TGCAGCGTTGATACTAGCGGGGCGGATAAGCAGTACTTC.

The chain joins TRBV30 to TRBJ2-5, with D unresolved. Between the trimmed V and J ends, which lost 2 bases and 1 base, there was a span of 8 bases. The CDR3 totals 13 residues. The germline V gene encodes CDR1 GTSNPN and CDR2 SVGIG (reference sequence). The CDR3 is CAWSRRTQETQYF. The CDR3, as DNA: TGTGCCTGGAGTCGACGGACCCAAGAGACCCAGTACTTC. The variable domain in full, with the rest retrieved from reference TRBV30 and TRBJ2-5, is SQTIHQWPATLVQPVGSPLSLECTVEGTSNPNLYWYRQAAGRGLQLLFYSVGIGQISSEVPQNLSASRPQDRQFILSSKKLLLSDSGFYLCAWSRRTQETQYFGPGTRLLVL.

The rearrangement joins TRBV10-3 to TRBJ1-4; perhaps TRBD1 as D (5 bases). The V gene lost 0 bases and the J gene lost 8 bases, with 13 bases spanning the gap. The CDR3 is 15 amino acids. CDR1 and CDR2 from the germline V gene are ENHRY and SYGVKD. For the CDR3, the DNA is TGTGCCATCAGTGAGTCTCGAGGGGCCGGCGAAAAACTGTTTTTT. It encodes CAISESRGAGEKLFF.

The genes are TRBV6-1 and TRBJ2-2, with 9 bases lining up with TRBD2. CDR1 and CDR2 (germline): MNHNS, SASEGT. With V trimmed by 4 bases and J by 4 bases, 13 bases remained unmatched. This CDR3 comprises 18 residues. The DNA for the CDR3 is TGTGCCAGCAGTGTACACAGCGGGAGGTCAGGGTTCACCGGGGAGCTGTTTTTT. As protein: CASSVHSGRSGFTGELFF.

The chain recombines TRBV27 with TRBJ2-3; possibly TRBD1 for D (6 bases). The CDR3 spans 12 residues. In germline, CDR1 is MNHEY, CDR2 SMNVEV (reference sequence). V shed 10 bases and J shed 3 bases, with 11 bases lying between them. The CDR3 region has the DNA TGTGCCACCCGAAGGGGGACAGATACGCAGTATTTT. Its translation is CATRRGTDTQYF.

This clone showed up just a few times. This rearrangement joins TRBV5-1 to TRBJ2-7, with D perhaps TRBD1 (6 bases). The germline CDR1 and CDR2 sequences are SGHRS and YFSETQ. The CDR3 spans 12 residues. The ends were cut back, 4 bases at V and 2 bases at J, with 7 bases in the middle. The CDR3 reads CASSRDTYEQYF. The CDR3 DNA sequence: TGCGCCAGCAGCCGGGACACCTACGAGCAGTACTTC.

J is TRBJ2-3 and V is TRBV2, with D perhaps TRBD2 (5 bases). The CDR3 is made up of 15 amino acids. Trimming took 6 bases from V and 1 from J, leaving 14 bases between them. CDR1 is SNHLY, CDR2 FYNNEI, per germline. The CDR3 DNA is TGTGCCAGCAGCCCTAGCCCTGCAGGCACAGATACGCAGTATTTT. This translates into CASSPSPAGTDTQYF. Together with reference TRBV2 and TRBJ2-3, the CDR3 gives the full variable domain: EPEVTQTPSHQVTQMGQEVILRCVPISNHLYFYWYRQILGQKVEFLVSFYNNEISEKSEIFDDQFSVERPDGSNFTLKIRSTKLEDSAMYFCASSPSPAGTDTQYFGPGTRLTVL.

This clone was detected once. CDR3 loop: CASSYWEQGNEQFF. The CDR3 DNA reads TGTGCCAGCAGTTACTGGGAACAGGGAAATGAGCAGTTCTTC. This rearrangement joins TRBV6-5 to TRBJ2-1, with D tentatively TRBD1 (6 bases). Germline values: CDR1 MNHEY, CDR2 SVGAGI. Trimming took off 1 base at V and 7 bases at J, with 11 bases between the two ends. The CDR3 is 14 amino acids.

As for this clone: Being one base from a much bigger clone, this may be a read error. The CDR3 loop is CAWTRGGMALF. The CDR3 DNA reads TGTGCCTGGACAAGGGGGGGAATGGCTCTCTTT. The V and J genes are TRBV30 and TRBJ1-1, with D perhaps TRBD1 (6 bases). The CDR3 consists of 11 residues. Germline CDR1 reads GTSNPN; CDR2 reads SVGIG (reference sequence).

The rearrangement links TRBV6-6 to TRBJ1-2, with 11 bases that match TRBD1. The CDR3 runs to 15 residues. Trimming at V came to 8 bases and at J to 5 bases, leaving 10 bases not matched to a gene. CDR1 and CDR2 from the germline V gene are MNHNY and SVGAGI (reference sequence). CDR3: CASQAWTGGSYGYTF. Written as DNA, the CDR3 is TGTGCCAGCCAAGCCTGGACAGGGGGCAGTTATGGCTACACCTTC.

The V call is TRBV5-1, the J call TRBJ2-7; D is unresolved. The CDR3 has 13 residues. Looked up from germline, CDR1 is SGHRS and CDR2 is YFSETQ. Trimming removed 0 bases from V and 7 bases from J, with 11 bases in between. CDR3 coding DNA: TGCGCCAGCAGCTTGGCCGTAGGGCGGGAGCAGTACTTC. It translates to CASSLAVGREQYF. Using reference TRBV5-1 and TRBJ2-7 for the parts outside the CDR3, the full variable domain is KAGVTQTPRYLIKTRGQQVTLSCSPISGHRSVSWYQQTPGQGLQFLFEYFSETQRNKGNFPGRFSGRQFSNSRSEMNVSTLELGDSALYLCASSLAVGREQYFGPGTRLTVT.